Following are 25 T cell receptor beta chains from one sample sequenced in a study of CXCR3-negative and CXCR3-positive naive CD8 T cells. Libraries were UMI-labeled 5' RACE TRB cDNA. TCRdb reprocessed the 5' RACE reads and keeps a single row for each CDR3 protein, giving no DNA. The table for this sample gives about 81,000 distinct CDR3 sequences. The sample comprised naive CXCR3- CD8+ T cells from blood. Subset defined: CD45RO-CCR7+CD27+CD95- naive CD8+ T cells lacking CXCR3 (TNR3-). All receptors come from a human donor in good health. Some clones in this sample may be carry-over from other donors' samples.

The chain couples TRBV5-1 to TRBJ2-7; no DNA is available, so the TRBD1 call from TCRdb remains unchecked. Germline CDR1 reads SGHRS; CDR2 reads YFSETQ. This CDR3 region has 13 residues. CDR3 residues: CASSSRQGSEQYF.

This rearrangement joins TRBV5-1 to TRBJ2-1; the TRBD1 assignment by TCRdb is unverifiable without DNA. CDR3 size: 16 residues. Germline assignment: CDR1 SGHRS and CDR2 YFSETQ. This CDR3 reads CASSLYFGRVENEQFF.

This chain links TRBV21-1 with TRBJ2-7; TCRdb's D gene call, TRBD2, goes unchecked for lack of DNA. TRBV21-1 is a known pseudogene. The CDR3 loop spans 14 amino acids. The CDR3 protein is CASHGLAASYEQYF.

The chain carries TRBV28 and TRBJ2-2; TCRdb calls TRBD2, which cannot be checked without DNA. Germline V gives CDR1 MDHEN, CDR2 SYDVKM. The CDR3 is 13 residues long. The CDR3: CASGRGSTGELFF.

This chain joins TRBV10-3 and TRBJ1-1. Germline lookup yields CDR1 ENHRY and CDR2 SYGVKD. The CDR3 is made up of 13 amino acids. CDR3 in amino acids: CAISEALNAEAFF.

The chain carries TRBV29-1 and TRBJ2-3; TCRdb designates TRBD2, a call that cannot be tested without DNA. This CDR3 region has 15 residues. The germline CDR1 and CDR2 sequences are SQVTM and ANQGSEA. The CDR3 here is CSVEVGRGGADTQYF.

This rearrangement joins TRBV11-2 to TRBJ1-1; TCRdb returns TRBD1, unconfirmable since there is no DNA. The CDR3 has 13 residues. From germline, CDR1 is SGHAT and CDR2 FQNNGV. This CDR3 reads CASSWTPITEAFF.

V and J are TRBV29-1 and TRBJ2-1; the D gene TCRdb calls, TRBD1, cannot be checked with no DNA. Per germline, CDR1 SQVTM and CDR2 ANQGSEA. This CDR3 is 13 amino acids long. The CDR3 is CSVDGTGRNEQFF.

This rearrangement joins TRBV6-4 to TRBJ2-7; TCRdb's assignment of TRBD1 cannot be checked, as there is no DNA. Germline V lookup: CDR1 MRHNA, CDR2 SNTAGT. The CDR3 runs 15 residues. CDR3 residues: CASSPPSLQAREQYF.

The rearrangement uses TRBV15 and TRBJ2-5; no DNA is available, so the TRBD2 call from TCRdb remains unchecked. The CDR3 loop spans 16 amino acids. Germline CDR1 is LNHNV and CDR2 is YYDKDF (reference sequence). The CDR3 region is CATSMTSGIARLTQYF.

Here the CDR3 reads CASSVLPTGASEAFF. The rearrangement uses TRBV28 and TRBJ1-1; no DNA is available, so the TRBD1 call from TCRdb remains unchecked. Germline V gene data show CDR1 as MDHEN and CDR2 as SYDVKM. The CDR3 is made up of 15 amino acids.

The rearrangement joins TRBV7-9 to TRBJ2-7; TCRdb gives TRBD2 as the D gene, but with no DNA this cannot be confirmed. In germline, CDR1 is SEHNR, CDR2 FQNEAQ (reference sequence). This CDR3 is 14 amino acids long. CDR3 loop: CASSSAREAYEQYF.

The chain combines TRBV20-1 with TRBJ1-5; TCRdb outputs TRBD1, but without DNA this stays unchecked. The CDR3 has 15 amino acids. From germline, CDR1 is DFQATT and CDR2 SNEGSKA (reference sequence). The CDR3 spells CSARDNRGSNQPQHF.

The V call is TRBV3-1, the J call TRBJ2-3; TCRdb's D call of TRBD2 is untestable without DNA. Germline V lookup: CDR1 LGHDT, CDR2 YNNKEL (reference sequence). The CDR3 is 16 residues long. CDR3 protein: CASSQEEVVGTDTQYF.

The chain employs TRBV2 and TRBJ2-3; TCRdb reports TRBD2, a call that lacks DNA to check it against. CDR3 length: 15 amino acids. The germline CDR1 and CDR2 sequences are SNHLY and FYNNEI. This CDR3 is CASSEASGIGDTQYF.

The V call is TRBV12-3 or TRBV12-4, the J call TRBJ2-3. The CDR3 sequence is 12 residues long. This chain's CDR3 is CASSPAADTQYF.

The chain carries TRBV29-1 and TRBJ2-2. This CDR3 has 12 residues. Germline V CDR1 and CDR2: SQVTM, ANQGSEA. This chain's CDR3 is CSSERVTGELFF.

The V call is TRBV6-5, the J call TRBJ1-5; TCRdb names TRBD1, which stays unverified in the absence of DNA. Germline CDR1 reads MNHEY; CDR2 reads SVGAGI. CDR3 length: 14 amino acids. The CDR3 spells CASRDRGYNQPQHF.

The chain uses TRBV10-3 and TRBJ1-5; TCRdb reports TRBD1, a call that lacks DNA to check it against. Per the germline V gene, CDR1 is ENHRY and CDR2 is SYGVKD. The CDR3 consists of 16 residues. This CDR3 is CAIKDVTAPGNQPQHF.

The chain carries TRBV29-1 and TRBJ2-7. The CDR3 loop spans 11 amino acids. Germline CDR1 is SQVTM and CDR2 is ANQGSEA. CDR3 amino acids: CSVEEGIEQYF.

V and J are TRBV4-3 and TRBJ2-7; lacking DNA, the TRBD1 call made by TCRdb goes unchecked. Germline V gene lookup returns CDR1 LGHNA and CDR2 YSLEER. The CDR3 is 14 amino acids. This chain's CDR3 is CASSLRDRNYEQYF.

The chain has TRBV3-1 and TRBJ1-6. This CDR3 has 19 amino acids. Germline V gene sequence: CDR1 LGHDT, CDR2 YNNKEL (reference sequence). The CDR3: CASSQGTSIISSYNSPLHF.

This chain links TRBV28 with TRBJ2-5. Germline V gives CDR1 MDHEN, CDR2 SYDVKM. This CDR3 has 11 residues. The CDR3 here is CASSLVETQYF. Looking up the rest from reference TRBV28 and TRBJ2-5 gives the full variable domain: DVKVTQSSRYLVKRTGEKVFLECVQDMDHENMFWYRQDPGLGLRLIYFSYDVKMKEKGDIPEGYSVSREKKERFSLILESASTNQTSMYLCASSLVETQYFGPGTRLLVL.

The V gene is TRBV7-2, the J gene TRBJ2-2; TCRdb selects TRBD2, and the lack of DNA leaves this call unchecked. The CDR3 consists of 17 residues. CDR1 is SGHTA and CDR2 is FQGNSA in the germline V gene. CDR3 protein: CASSRTALAAGTGELFF.

The chain employs TRBV7-9 and TRBJ2-1; TCRdb outputs TRBD1, but without DNA this stays unchecked. CDR3 length: 15 amino acids. In germline, CDR1 is SEHNR, CDR2 FQNEAQ (reference sequence). Here the CDR3 reads CASSETGPRVNEQFF.